A single sample is the source of the 6 T cell receptor beta chains below, sequenced in a study of shared clonotypes between healthy human individuals (dated by TCRdb to the early 2020s). The library was generated by the immunoSEQ multiplex PCR assay. The source is immuneACCESS, and TCRdb retained only in-frame sequences with V and J called. Part of the clones is not carried over; for the studies checked, unresolved V genes explain less than half of this, and the remainder is unexplained. A total of 750,000 to 1,000,000 clones appear in this sample, around 92% of them only once. Around 24% of the sample is held by the ten biggest clonotypes. CD8 naive samples were CD45RO-negative cells positively selected for CCR7, giving a CD45RA+CCR7+ population that excluded TemRA cells. The sequencing sample was made of naive CD8+ T cells sorted from blood. The cell subset or site label on this specimen signifies: CD45RA+CCR7+. The receptors stem from a man in his thirties or forties in good health.

The chain couples TRBV6-1 to TRBJ1-5; 8 bases align to TRBD1. The CDR3 consists of 14 residues. J was trimmed by 7 bases and V by 3 bases; bases with no gene match: 5. Germline loops: CDR1 MNHNS, CDR2 SASEGT. DNA for the CDR3: TGTGCCAGCAGTGACAGGGGGCAAGAACAGCCCCAGCATTTT. This encodes CASSDRGQEQPQHF.

The chain couples TRBV29-1 to TRBJ2-3; no reliable D call. CDR3 length equals 13 residues. CDR1 is SQVTM and CDR2 is ANQGSEA in the germline V gene. V lost 4 bases, J lost 2 bases, and 10 bases lay in between. CDR3 in amino acids: CSVVVRATDTQYF. In nucleotides, the CDR3 is TGCAGCGTTGTGGTCCGGGCCACAGATACGCAGTATTTT.

In regard to this clone: Other nucleotide sequences from this sample produce the same CDR3. The chain uses TRBV7-8 and TRBJ2-7; no clear D gene. V lost 1 base and J lost 3, with 4 bases in between. CDR3 length: 12 residues. Germline V lookup: CDR1 SGHVS, CDR2 FQNEAQ. CDR3 sequence reads: CASSLVLYEQYF. DNA of the CDR3: TGTGCCAGCAGCTTAGTCCTCTACGAGCAGTACTTC.

This chain links TRBV4-1 with TRBJ2-3; 8 bases are a match to TRBD2. V was clipped by 0 bases and J by 2 bases; unmatched bases: 7. The length of the CDR3 is 17 residues. Germline V CDR1 and CDR2: MGHRA, YSYEKL. The CDR3 nucleotides are TGCGCCAGCAGCCAAGATCCGGCTAGCGGGTTCACAGATACGCAGTATTTT. Translating gives CASSQDPASGFTDTQYF.

This clone was detected only a few times. The chain recombines TRBV10-2 with TRBJ2-7; 8 bases are a match to TRBD2. With V trimmed by 7 bases and J by 3 bases, 8 bases remained unmatched. CDR3 length: 14 residues. From germline, CDR1 is WSHSY and CDR2 SAAADI. The CDR3 sequence is CASTEGGLDYEQYF. The DNA for the CDR3 is TGCGCCAGCACCGAGGGGGGACTAGACTACGAGCAGTACTTC.

The chain couples TRBV5-6 to TRBJ2-3, with a possible D match to TRBD1 (6 bases). There are 15 residues in the CDR3. Germline-derived CDR1 and CDR2 are SGHDT and YYEEEE. V shed 4 bases and J shed 4 bases, with 16 bases lying between them. The CDR3 reads CASSPPQGLADTQYF. In DNA, the CDR3 is TGTGCCAGCAGCCCACCACAGGGTCTCGCAGATACGCAGTATTTT.